A single T cell receptor (beta chain) is shown here with its context. J was trimmed by 6 bases and V by 7 bases; bases with no gene match: 11. There are 14 residues in the CDR3. Germline V gene data show CDR1 as MDHEN and CDR2 as SYDVKM. This sample was included in a study of cytotoxic CD8 clonotypes in ibrutinib-treated CLL. Some clones are missing from TCRdb's copy, which holds only in-frame ones; the method was immunoSEQ multiplex PCR. The data contain nearly 100,000 clones, approximately 82% of them singletons. The TCR originated in a human donor with chronic lymphocytic leukemia. This material consisted of PBMCs, taken after 12 months of ibrutinib treatment. The chain couples TRBV28 to TRBJ2-5; 7 nucleotides match TRBD2. CDR3 amino acids: CASIRSGDAKTQYF. The CDR3 coding sequence is TGTGCCAGCATTAGGAGCGGGGATGCGAAGACCCAGTACTTC.